The 16 T cell receptor beta chains below were found in one sample sequenced in a study of somatic mutations in cytotoxic T cells in rheumatoid arthritis. Sequenced by immunoSEQ multiplex PCR; TCRdb stores in-frame clones only, minus some. The sample carries about 16,000 clones, roughly 80% recorded once. Specimen: CD8+ T cells sorted from blood. Receptors were obtained from an adult with rheumatoid arthritis.

V gene TRBV7-6 combines with J gene TRBJ1-4; the D gene is possibly TRBD1 (5 bases). Trimming cost V 5 bases and J 0 bases, with 10 bases left between them. Germline assignment: CDR1 SGHVS and CDR2 FNYEAQ. The CDR3 totals 15 residues. CDR3 amino acids: CASSPDSATNEKLFF. DNA of the CDR3: TGTGCCAGCAGCCCAGACAGTGCAACTAATGAAAAACTGTTTTTT.

The chain carries TRBV5-6 and TRBJ1-1; 7 bases agree with TRBD1. This CDR3 spans 15 amino acids. The J segment lost 5 bases and the V segment lost 3 bases, leaving 10 bases of the junction unmatched. Germline CDR1 reads SGHDT; CDR2 reads YYEEEE. The CDR3 loop is CASSSRDSQGTEAFF. CDR3 bases: TGTGCCAGCAGCTCTCGGGACAGCCAGGGTACTGAAGCTTTCTTT.

The chain joins TRBV18 to TRBJ1-5; 7 bases map to TRBD1. This CDR3 is built from 17 residues. CDR1 KGHSH and CDR2 LQKENI come from the germline V gene. With V trimmed by 3 bases and J by 5 bases, 13 bases remained unmatched. DNA for the CDR3: TGTGCCAGCTCACCCCCACGGCCGGACAGGCCCGATCAGCCCCAGCATTTT. Amino acid sequence: CASSPPRPDRPDQPQHF.

By sample share, this clone is medium-sized. The chain links TRBV6-1 to TRBJ2-7, with a tentative D call TRBD1 (5 bases). Germline lookup yields CDR1 MNHNS and CDR2 SASEGT. Trimming took 9 bases from V and 4 from J, leaving 7 bases between them. This CDR3 contains 10 residues. CDR3 DNA sequence: TGTGCCAGAGGGGTATACGAGCAGTACGTC. This encodes CARGVYEQYV.

V is TRBV7-9 and J is TRBJ1-2; tentatively, D is TRBD1 (6 bases). V was clipped by 5 bases and J by 2 bases, with 18 bases between them. The CDR3 runs 16 residues. CDR1 and CDR2 from the germline V gene are SEHNR and FQNEAQ (reference sequence). The CDR3 sequence is CASSPPPATGNYGYTF. CDR3 bases: TGTGCCAGCAGCCCTCCCCCGGCGACAGGAAACTATGGCTACACCTTC.

This chain uses TRBV11-2 with TRBJ1-1; TRBD1 aligns across 7 bases. J was trimmed by 3 bases and V by 1 base; bases with no gene match: 11. This CDR3 is built from 17 residues. Per the germline V gene, CDR1 is SGHAT and CDR2 is FQNNGV. CDR3 loop: CASSLGEDRDWYTEAFF. The CDR3, as DNA: TGTGCCAGCAGCTTAGGGGAAGACAGGGATTGGTACACTGAAGCTTTCTTT.

The J gene is TRBJ1-5, the V gene TRBV7-8, with D possibly matching TRBD1 (5 bases). The CDR3 has 16 residues. The V gene lost 5 bases and the J gene lost 4 bases, with 18 bases spanning the gap. Germline V CDR1 and CDR2: SGHVS, FQNEAQ. In nucleotides, the CDR3 is TGTGCCAGCAGCAACACCCTAGGGGTTGGGAATCAGCCCCAGCATTTT. Its protein is CASSNTLGVGNQPQHF. Together with reference TRBV7-8 and TRBJ1-5, the CDR3 gives the full variable domain: GAGVSQSPRYKVAKRGQDVALRCDPISGHVSLFWYQQALGQGPEFLTYFQNEAQLDKSGLPSDRFFAERPEGSVSTLKIQRTQQEDSAVYLCASSNTLGVGNQPQHFGDGTRLSIL.

V is TRBV5-5 and J is TRBJ1-5; D gene uncertain. V was clipped by 1 base and J by 4 bases, with 12 bases between them. This CDR3 has 15 residues. From germline, CDR1 is SGHKS and CDR2 YYEKEE (reference sequence). CDR3 in DNA: TGTGCCAGCAGCTTGACGTTAGGGTTTAATCAGCCCCAGCATTTT. Translating it yields CASSLTLGFNQPQHF.

The J gene is TRBJ2-5, the V gene TRBV30; the D is unclear. The CDR3 length is 14 residues. The germline gives CDR1 GTSNPN, CDR2 SVGIG (reference sequence). Deletions cut 5 bases from V and 2 bases from J, with 15 bases between. For the CDR3, the DNA is TGTGCCTGGGATTTAGCTCTCTCTCAAGAGACCCAGTACTTC. Protein sequence: CAWDLALSQETQYF.

The chain joins TRBV27 to TRBJ1-4; TRBD1 matches 8 bases. V lost 4 bases and J lost 7; bases outside the gene matches: 5. This CDR3 is 14 amino acids long. Germline CDR1 MNHEY, CDR2 SMNVEV (reference sequence). The CDR3 DNA is TGTGCCAGCAGTTGGACAGGGCGAGGTGAAAAACTGTTTTTT. Translated, it gives CASSWTGRGEKLFF.

CDR3 region: CASSLGGPPSVYGYTF. The CDR3 DNA is TGTGCCAGCAGCTTGGGGGGGCCCCCCTCGGTCTATGGCTACACCTTC. The rearrangement links TRBV5-5 to TRBJ1-2; a weak D match, TRBD1 (6 bases). This CDR3 has 16 residues. Germline-derived CDR1 and CDR2 are SGHKS and YYEKEE (reference sequence). The germline V and J ends were trimmed by 0 bases and 4 bases, with 16 bases remaining between them.

V is TRBV6-5 and J is TRBJ1-2; tentative D call: TRBD1 (5 bases). CDR1 and CDR2 from the germline V gene are MNHEY and SVGAGI. Trimming cost V 2 bases and J 6 bases, with 13 bases left between them. The CDR3 extends over 14 amino acids. CDR3: CASSYQGGSDGYTF. Written as DNA, the CDR3 is TGTGCCAGCAGTTACCAGGGAGGGTCGGATGGCTACACCTTC.

This chain uses TRBV20-1 with TRBJ2-2; D call uncertain. Trimming pared 5 bases from V and 3 bases from J, leaving 4 bases between. CDR1 DFQATT and CDR2 SNEGSKA come from the germline V gene (reference sequence). This CDR3 spans 11 amino acids. In DNA, the CDR3 is TGCAGTGCTTTTTACACCGGGGAGCTGTTTTTT. Its protein is CSAFYTGELFF.

V is TRBV28 and J is TRBJ2-3; tentative D call: TRBD1 (6 bases). The V end lost 5 bases, the J end lost 3 bases, and 21 bases lay between the germline ends. Looked up from germline, CDR1 is MDHEN and CDR2 is SYDVKM. The CDR3 runs to 17 residues. The CDR3: CASSKTDSRVGTDTQYF. Written as DNA, the CDR3 is TGTGCCAGCAGTAAGACGGACAGTCGAGTTGGTACAGATACGCAGTATTTT.

The chain recombines TRBV19 with TRBJ1-3; 11 bases are shared with TRBD1. The CDR3 sequence is 17 residues long. Looked up from germline, CDR1 is LNHDA and CDR2 is SQIVND (reference sequence). The J segment lost 2 bases and the V segment lost 8 bases, leaving 11 bases of the junction unmatched. CDR3 nucleotides: TGTGCCAGTTTCTCCCGGACAGGGGGCCTGCCTGGAAACACCATATATTTT. This codes for CASFSRTGGLPGNTIYF.

This rearrangement joins TRBV27 to TRBJ2-7; D might be TRBD1 or TRBD2, each matching 5 bases. From germline, CDR1 is MNHEY and CDR2 SMNVEV (reference sequence). Trimming left V 6 bases short and J 7 bases short, with 16 bases between. The CDR3 contains 13 residues. In DNA form, the CDR3 reads TGTGCCAGCAGAAAGGGGATAGCGATAGAGCAGTACTTC. The encoded protein is CASRKGIAIEQYF.